Each of the 27 T cell receptor beta chains below was sequenced from the same sample in a study of CD8+ T cells in alopecia areata. It was cDNA, reverse transcribed from extracted RNA, that served as the sequencing template. TCRdb's table, derived via immunoSEQ multiplex PCR, lists solely in-frame clones and lacks some. The table shows approximately 140,000 clones, with around 87% occurring only once. Specimen: CD8+ T cells sorted from blood, collected at week 0. The receptors come from a human donor with alopecia areata.

This CDR3 reads CASSEPMEVSTDTQYF. CDR3 nucleotide sequence: TGTGCCAGCAGTGAACCCATGGAAGTGAGCACAGATACGCAGTATTTT. J is TRBJ2-3 and V is TRBV2, with D unresolved. Germline lookup yields CDR1 SNHLY and CDR2 FYNNEI. The CDR3 spans 16 residues. With 2 bases removed from V and 0 bases from J, the gap between germline ends came to 12 bases.

CDR3 coding DNA: TGTGCCAGCAGCTTGTCGGAGAGCTCCTACGAGCAGTACTTC. This gives the protein CASSLSESSYEQYF. This sequence joins TRBV5-4 and TRBJ2-7, with unresolved D. The CDR3 totals 14 residues. Germline V lookup: CDR1 SGHNT, CDR2 YYREEE (reference sequence). Trimming stripped 1 base from V and 0 bases from J, with 8 bases between.

This clone appeared a single time. This sequence joins TRBV27 and TRBJ2-5; 7 bases fit TRBD1. TRBJ2-7 explains the end of the DNA better; the J call may be wrong. Germline-derived CDR1 and CDR2 are MNHEY and SMNVEV (reference sequence). This CDR3 is 15 amino acids long. CDR3 nucleotides: TGTGCCAGCAGTTCGATCGACAGGGCGCACCACGAGCAGTACTTC. This encodes CASSSIDRAHHEQYF.

This clone was seen once. This chain links TRBV4-1 with TRBJ2-1; 7 bases match TRBD2. Looked up from germline, CDR1 is MGHRA and CDR2 is YSYEKL. Unmatched junction bases numbered 5, after V lost 0 bases and J lost 3 bases. The CDR3 covers 16 residues. As DNA, the CDR3 is TGCGCCAGCAGCCAAGATTTTCCTAGCGGCTACAATGAGCAGTTCTTC. Its protein product is CASSQDFPSGYNEQFF.

The V gene is TRBV27, the J gene TRBJ2-7; 9 nucleotides agree with TRBD2. The V gene end was trimmed by 5 bases and the J gene end by 5 bases; junction bases not matched to a gene: 13. The CDR3 extends over 16 amino acids. The germline CDR1 and CDR2 sequences are MNHEY and SMNVEV (reference sequence). Here the CDR3 reads CASSPSLAGLPNEQYF. CDR3 in DNA: TGTGCCAGCAGTCCCTCCCTAGCGGGACTCCCCAACGAGCAGTACTTC.

The chain carries TRBV29-1 and TRBJ2-7; D unresolved. Between the trimmed V and J ends, which lost 6 bases and 1 base, there was a span of 16 bases. The CDR3 totals 14 residues. CDR1 and CDR2 (germline): SQVTM, ANQGSEA. This chain's CDR3 is CSVAGTAESYEQYF. In nucleotides, the CDR3 is TGCAGCGTCGCAGGTACGGCAGAGTCCTACGAGCAGTACTTC.

This clone was observed once. J is TRBJ2-7 and V is TRBV7-8; the D gene is possibly TRBD2 (6 bases). Germline loops: CDR1 SGHVS, CDR2 FQNEAQ. V was clipped by 7 bases and J by 4 bases, with 23 bases between them. This CDR3 comprises 16 residues. CDR3 protein: CASTRTDLAARYEQYF. The CDR3 DNA reads as TGTGCCAGCACTCGGACGGATTTAGCGGCCCGGTACGAGCAGTACTTC.

The chain is built from TRBV19 and TRBJ2-7, with TRBD1 identical over 8 bases. Germline lookup yields CDR1 LNHDA and CDR2 SQIVND (reference sequence). The V segment lost 7 bases and the J segment 3 bases; nucleotides outside the gene matches: 8. The CDR3 loop spans 14 amino acids. The CDR3: CASTMGTGSYEQYF. DNA of the CDR3: TGTGCCAGTACCATGGGGACAGGCAGCTACGAGCAGTACTTC. Together with reference TRBV19 and TRBJ2-7, the CDR3 gives the full variable domain: DGGITQSPKYLFRKEGQNVTLSCEQNLNHDAMYWYRQDPGQGLRLIYYSQIVNDFQKGDIAEGYSVSREKKESFPLTVTSAQKNPTAFYLCASTMGTGSYEQYFGPGTRLTVT.

As concerns this clone: The identical CDR3 is also encoded by other nucleotide sequences in the sample. The chain couples TRBV7-6 to TRBJ2-7, with TRBD2 identical over 10 bases. Looked up from germline, CDR1 is SGHVS and CDR2 is FNYEAQ. V lost 5 bases to trimming and J lost 4 bases; unmatched junction nucleotides: 8. The CDR3 loop spans 15 amino acids. CDR3 in DNA: TGTGCCAGCAGCCCTATAGCGGGGGGCCGATACGAGCAGTACTTC. Its protein is CASSPIAGGRYEQYF.

V is TRBV11-2 and J is TRBJ2-7; 9 bases are a match to TRBD1. Losses at the gene ends were 5 bases for V and 3 bases for J; bases not matched to a gene: 5. The germline gives CDR1 SGHAT, CDR2 FQNNGV. The length of the CDR3 is 14 residues. CDR3 coding DNA: TGTGCCAGCAGCCCCGACAGGGGGGGCTACGAGCAGTACTTC. Protein sequence: CASSPDRGGYEQYF.

The J gene is TRBJ2-1, the V gene TRBV2, with D tentatively TRBD1 (6 bases). This CDR3 is built from 14 residues. Germline CDR1 reads SNHLY; CDR2 reads FYNNEI. V was cut by 2 bases and J by 6 bases, with 11 bases left in between. The CDR3 is CASSESGHRNEQFF. The CDR3 coding sequence is TGTGCCAGCAGTGAATCGGGACACCGCAATGAGCAGTTCTTC.

The V gene is TRBV29-1, the J gene TRBJ1-2; 12 nucleotides agree with TRBD1. J lost 8 bases, V lost 5 bases, and 3 bases had no gene match. CDR1 and CDR2 from the germline V gene are SQVTM and ANQGSEA. The length of the CDR3 is 12 residues. CDR3 in DNA: TGCAGCGTTACGGGGACAGGGGGCGGCTACACCTTC. Protein sequence: CSVTGTGGGYTF.

The chain links TRBV9 to TRBJ2-1; maybe TRBD2 (6 bases). The V end lost 1 base, the J end lost 8 bases, and 13 bases lay between the germline ends. The germline V gene encodes CDR1 SGDLS and CDR2 YYNGEE. CDR3 length: 14 amino acids. The CDR3 region is CASSVMGGRDEQFF. Written as DNA, the CDR3 is TGTGCCAGCAGCGTAATGGGGGGTCGGGATGAGCAGTTCTTC.

The V and J genes are TRBV6-5 and TRBJ2-1; D is ambiguous. CDR1 and CDR2 (germline): MNHEY, SVGAGI. This CDR3 is 14 amino acids long. Deletions cut 0 bases from V and 9 bases from J, with 12 bases between. The CDR3 sequence: CASSYSETNGEQFF. The CDR3 region has the DNA TGTGCCAGCAGTTACTCGGAGACAAACGGTGAGCAGTTCTTC.

The chain has TRBV4-1 and TRBJ2-3; D might be TRBD1 (5 bases). The CDR3 is 14 residues long. Germline CDR1 MGHRA, CDR2 YSYEKL. The V gene lost 3 bases and the J gene lost 2 bases, with 9 bases spanning the gap. In nucleotides, the CDR3 is TGCGCCAGCAGCCAGCCACAGGACACAGATACGCAGTATTTT. Its translation is CASSQPQDTDTQYF.

The genes are TRBV30 and TRBJ2-7, with D maybe TRBD1 (6 bases). V shed 4 bases and J shed 4 bases, with 14 bases lying between them. From germline, CDR1 is GTSNPN and CDR2 SVGIG (reference sequence). This CDR3 has 13 amino acids. CDR3 protein: CAWTPGHSYEQYF. The CDR3 DNA follows: TGTGCCTGGACCCCGGGACATTCTTACGAGCAGTACTTC.

The chain joins TRBV5-4 to TRBJ1-1, with D maybe TRBD1 (5 bases). The germline gives CDR1 SGHNT, CDR2 YYREEE (reference sequence). CDR3 length: 13 residues. V lost 0 bases to trimming and J lost 5 bases, with 8 bases between them. The chain's CDR3 is CASSLAGLTEAFF. The CDR3 DNA follows: TGTGCCAGCAGCTTGGCAGGGCTTACTGAAGCTTTCTTT.

J is TRBJ2-7 and V is TRBV2, with D perhaps being TRBD1 or TRBD2 (8 bases each). Trimming cost V 6 bases and J 2 bases, with 29 bases left between them. Germline V gene data show CDR1 as SNHLY and CDR2 as FYNNEI. This CDR3 has 19 amino acids. Here the CDR3 DNA reads TGTGCCAGCAGCGCGAGGACAGGGTTTGGGCGGGAGGTCCCCTACGAGCAGTACTTC. Translated: CASSARTGFGREVPYEQYF.

This chain connects TRBV5-6 to TRBJ2-1; 14 bases are a match to TRBD2. In germline, CDR1 is SGHDT, CDR2 YYEEEE. The CDR3 runs to 16 residues. The V segment lost 4 bases and the J segment 6 bases; nucleotides outside the gene matches: 6. CDR3 coding DNA: TGTGCCAGCAGCCCGGGACTAGCGGGGGTGTTCAATGAGCAGTTCTTC. Protein sequence: CASSPGLAGVFNEQFF.

J is TRBJ2-7 and V is TRBV30; no definite D call. This CDR3 is 13 amino acids long. The germline CDR1 and CDR2 sequences are GTSNPN and SVGIG (reference sequence). Trimming left V 3 bases short and J 2 bases short, with 11 bases between. CDR3 bases: TGTGCCTGGAGGAATCGCCTAGCCTACGAGCAGTACTTC. It codes for CAWRNRLAYEQYF.

This CDR3 is CSVTPGQGSDEQFF. The CDR3 DNA reads as TGCAGCGTTACCCCCGGACAGGGGAGCGATGAGCAGTTCTTC. The chain uses TRBV29-1 and TRBJ2-1, with 9 bases lining up with TRBD1. CDR1 is SQVTM and CDR2 is ANQGSEA in the germline V gene. V lost 5 bases, J lost 8 bases, and 10 bases stayed unmatched. CDR3 length: 14 amino acids.

This clone was picked up one time. The chain carries TRBV9 and TRBJ2-1; 9 bases line up with TRBD2. CDR1 is SGDLS, CDR2 YYNGEE, per germline. The CDR3 has 15 amino acids. V lost 0 bases and J lost 7; bases outside the gene matches: 5. Written as DNA, the CDR3 is TGTGCCAGCAGCGTAGGCGGGGGGGCCGGTAATGAGCAGTTCTTC. Protein sequence: CASSVGGGAGNEQFF.

V usage is TRBV7-9 and J usage is TRBJ1-1; D gene uncertain. Germline V gene lookup returns CDR1 SEHNR and CDR2 FQNEAQ (reference sequence). The CDR3 totals 12 residues. Trimming shortened V by 3 bases and J by 3 bases, and 5 bases separated the two germline ends. CDR3 protein: CASSFSDTEAFF. The CDR3 nucleotides read TGTGCCAGCAGCTTCTCGGACACTGAAGCTTTCTTT.

By its share, this clone is medium-sized. This sequence joins TRBV28 and TRBJ2-2; D possibly corresponds to TRBD1 (5 bases). The CDR3 runs to 16 residues. V lost 1 base and J 2 bases, leaving 11 bases between the germline ends. The germline V gene has CDR1 MDHEN and CDR2 SYDVKM. The CDR3 loop is CASSLFPQDNTGELFF. CDR3 bases: TGTGCCAGCAGTTTATTCCCACAGGATAACACCGGGGAGCTGTTTTTT.

The table lists this clone with a few counts. The rearrangement uses TRBV7-9 and TRBJ2-7; D gene uncertain. Germline assignment: CDR1 SEHNR and CDR2 FQNEAQ (reference sequence). V dropped 1 base and J dropped 0 bases, with 7 bases sitting between them. This CDR3 is built from 14 residues. For the CDR3, the DNA is TGTGCCAGCAGCTTAGAAGGCCCCTCCTACGAGCAGTACTTC. As protein: CASSLEGPSYEQYF. Drawing the rest from reference TRBV7-9 and TRBJ2-7, the complete variable domain is DTGVSQNPRHKITKRGQNVTFRCDPISEHNRLYWYRQTLGQGPEFLTYFQNEAQLEKSRLLSDRFSAERPKGSFSTLEIQRTEQGDSAMYLCASSLEGPSYEQYFGPGTRLTVT.

V usage is TRBV29-1 and J usage is TRBJ2-7; tentative D call: TRBD1 (6 bases). V lost 6 bases and J 0 bases, leaving 12 bases between the germline ends. Per the germline V gene, CDR1 is SQVTM and CDR2 is ANQGSEA. The length of the CDR3 is 13 residues. The CDR3 nucleotides are TGCAGCGTAGACCGGGACAACTCCTACGAGCAGTACTTC. Amino acids: CSVDRDNSYEQYF.

The chain employs TRBV13 and TRBJ2-7, with TRBD1 matching 12 bases. The CDR3 runs 15 residues. Germline CDR1 PRHDT, CDR2 FYEKMQ (reference sequence). V gave up 3 bases and J gave up 7 bases; unmatched junction bases: 7. CDR3 in amino acids: CASSFTGQGAREQYF. The CDR3, as DNA: TGTGCCAGCAGCTTCACGGGACAGGGGGCGCGAGAGCAGTACTTC.